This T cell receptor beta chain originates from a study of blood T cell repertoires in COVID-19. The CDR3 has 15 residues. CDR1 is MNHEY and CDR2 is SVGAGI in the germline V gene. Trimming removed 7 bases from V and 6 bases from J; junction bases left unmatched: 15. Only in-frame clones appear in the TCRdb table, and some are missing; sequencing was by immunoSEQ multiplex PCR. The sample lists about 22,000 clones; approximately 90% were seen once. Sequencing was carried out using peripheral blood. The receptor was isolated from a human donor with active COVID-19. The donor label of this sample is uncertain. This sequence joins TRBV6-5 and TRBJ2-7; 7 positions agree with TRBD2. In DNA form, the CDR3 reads TGTGCCAGCACGATGGGGGGGGTAAAATCCGGCGAGCAGTACTTC. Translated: CASTMGGVKSGEQYF.